The 26 T cell receptor beta chains presented below share a single source sample, sequenced in a study of cytomegalovirus exposure and HLA in healthy donors. Primers for the PCR totalled 60 Vbeta and 13 Jbeta. Only in-frame clones appear in the TCRdb table, and some are missing; sequencing was by immunoSEQ multiplex PCR. The table includes approximately 170,000 clones, approximately 76% detected once. Specimen: PBMCs. These receptors were collected from a woman in her late teens or twenties in good health and CMV-seropositive.

The chain uses TRBV18 and TRBJ1-6, with 10 bases fitting TRBD1. V was clipped by 6 bases and J by 5 bases; unmatched bases: 4. The CDR3 has 15 amino acids. From germline, CDR1 is KGHSH and CDR2 LQKENI. The CDR3 region is CASSLGQGDNSPLHF. CDR3 nucleotides: TGTGCCAGCTCCCTAGGACAGGGGGATAATTCACCCCTCCACTTT.

V is TRBV6-6 and J is TRBJ2-7; D might be TRBD2 (6 bases). The V end was cut by 0 bases, the J end by 1 base, with 10 bases between. CDR3 length equals 15 residues. Looked up from germline, CDR1 is MNHNY and CDR2 is SVGAGI (reference sequence). As DNA, the CDR3 is TGTGCCAGCAGTTACTCGGGCGGGGTATCCTACGAGCAGTACTTC. Encoded protein: CASSYSGGVSYEQYF.

V usage is TRBV7-2 and J usage is TRBJ1-1; no reliable D call. Germline V gene lookup returns CDR1 SGHTA and CDR2 FQGNSA. Trimming cost V 5 bases and J 6 bases, with 13 bases left between them. The CDR3 covers 13 residues. The CDR3 coding sequence is TGTGCCAGCAGCGTCGAGCTCCAGGCTGAAGCTTTCTTT. Protein sequence: CASSVELQAEAFF.

DNA of the CDR3: TGCGCCAGCAGCCAGGCCGGGACTGCTCGTGAAAAACTGTTTTTT. This codes for CASSQAGTAREKLFF. The V gene is TRBV4-1, the J gene TRBJ1-4, with a possible D match to TRBD1 (5 bases). The ends were cut back, 3 bases at V and 7 bases at J, with 15 bases in the middle. This CDR3 comprises 15 residues. CDR1 MGHRA and CDR2 YSYEKL come from the germline V gene.

The chain uses TRBV19 and TRBJ2-2; TRBD2 is a possible D gene (5 bases). This CDR3 contains 17 residues. The germline CDR1 and CDR2 sequences are LNHDA and SQIVND (reference sequence). The germline V and J ends were trimmed by 10 bases and 0 bases, with 21 bases remaining between them. For the CDR3, the DNA is TGTGCCATCTCTAGGAGGTGGGCTTCCGCGAACACCGGGGAGCTGTTTTTT. This gives the protein CAISRRWASANTGELFF.

The gene calls are TRBV2 and TRBJ2-5; 13 bases fit TRBD2. Germline V gene lookup returns CDR1 SNHLY and CDR2 FYNNEI. The trim removed 6 bases at V and 5 bases at J, leaving 9 bases unmatched. The CDR3 spans 16 residues. This CDR3 is CASRVTGTSGVETQYF. CDR3 in DNA: TGTGCCAGCAGGGTGACCGGGACTAGCGGGGTTGAGACCCAGTACTTC.

There are a few counts of this clone. V and J are TRBV5-4 and TRBJ1-4; unclear D gene. This CDR3 is 14 amino acids long. CDR1 and CDR2 (germline): SGHNT, YYREEE (reference sequence). V was clipped by 7 bases and J by 7 bases, with 17 bases between them. The DNA for the CDR3 is TGTGCCAGCGGATTAGAGGGCCTGGGTGAAAAACTGTTTTTT. This encodes CASGLEGLGEKLFF.

The chain is built from TRBV4-1 and TRBJ1-3, with D possibly TRBD1 on 5 matching bases. V lost 0 bases and J 0 bases, leaving 15 bases between the germline ends. Germline CDR1 is MGHRA and CDR2 is YSYEKL. The CDR3 has 18 residues. The CDR3 is CASSQDLRTSPSGNTIYF. The CDR3 DNA follows: TGCGCCAGCAGCCAAGATTTACGGACAAGCCCCTCTGGAAACACCATATATTTT.

The gene calls are TRBV5-1 and TRBJ2-1, with TRBD2 matching 15 bases. The junction had 6 bases not matched to a gene; V was cut back by 4 bases and J by 4 bases. CDR1 is SGHRS, CDR2 YFSETQ, per germline. The length of the CDR3 is 17 residues. The CDR3 DNA reads as TGCGCCAGCAGCGCTCCGGGACTAGCGGGGGGTTACAATGAGCAGTTCTTC. Protein product: CASSAPGLAGGYNEQFF.

The chain joins TRBV7-3 to TRBJ2-7; D call uncertain. The CDR3 spans 13 residues. The V gene lost 2 bases and the J gene lost 3 bases, with 8 bases spanning the gap. Germline values: CDR1 SGHTA, CDR2 FQGTGA. CDR3 protein: CASSLGLGYEQYF. CDR3 DNA: TGTGCCAGCAGCTTAGGTCTAGGCTACGAGCAGTACTTC.

The V gene is TRBV9, the J gene TRBJ2-7; the D gene is possibly TRBD2 (6 bases). Germline-derived CDR1 and CDR2 are SGDLS and YYNGEE. This CDR3 is built from 15 residues. Trimming pared 0 bases from V and 0 bases from J, leaving 10 bases between. DNA of the CDR3: TGTGCCAGCAGCGTAGGGGACTCCTTCTCCTACGAGCAGTACTTC. This encodes CASSVGDSFSYEQYF.

The CDR3 bases are TGCGCCAGCAGCGTAAGGACTAGCGGGGGGGCCGGTGAGCAGTTCTTC. Its protein product is CASSVRTSGGAGEQFF. V usage is TRBV5-1 and J usage is TRBJ2-1; TRBD2 aligns across 15 bases. This CDR3 is built from 16 residues. Trimming cost V 4 bases and J 9 bases; bases outside gene matches: 8. CDR1 is SGHRS, CDR2 YFSETQ, per germline.

The gene calls are TRBV25-1 and TRBJ2-7; TRBD2 matches at 8 bases. Germline V gives CDR1 MGHDK, CDR2 SYGVNS. CDR3 length: 12 amino acids. The V gene end was trimmed by 10 bases and the J gene end by 5 bases; junction bases not matched to a gene: 7. The CDR3 sequence: CATKRGNNEQYF. CDR3 sequence (DNA): TGTGCCACCAAGCGGGGGAACAACGAGCAGTACTTC.

The V call is TRBV5-6, the J call TRBJ2-7, with D possibly being TRBD1 (5 bases). This CDR3 comprises 14 residues. V was clipped by 4 bases and J by 7 bases, with 18 bases between them. Germline V gene lookup returns CDR1 SGHDT and CDR2 YYEEEE. The chain's CDR3 is CASSQDNRMREQYF. CDR3 DNA: TGTGCCAGCAGCCAGGACAACCGGATGAGGGAGCAGTACTTC.

The chain has TRBV5-4 and TRBJ1-1, with 9 bases aligning to TRBD1. J lost 1 base, V lost 4 bases, and 5 bases had no gene match. CDR3 length equals 15 residues. Germline CDR1 SGHNT, CDR2 YYREEE (reference sequence). The CDR3 nucleotides read TGTGCCAGCAGCCCGGGGGACAGGGAGAACACTGAAGCTTTCTTT. Residues: CASSPGDRENTEAFF.

The chain joins TRBV2 to TRBJ1-5; 8 bases align to TRBD1. Germline V gene lookup returns CDR1 SNHLY and CDR2 FYNNEI. V lost 5 bases to trimming and J lost 6 bases; unmatched junction nucleotides: 6. CDR3 length equals 14 residues. The chain's CDR3 is CASSSRTGRQPQHF. The CDR3 DNA reads TGTGCCAGCAGTTCCAGGACAGGGCGTCAGCCCCAGCATTTT.

The rearrangement links TRBV7-2 to TRBJ2-3; D is ambiguous. CDR1 SGHTA and CDR2 FQGNSA come from the germline V gene. V lost 7 bases to trimming and J lost 2 bases, with 4 bases between them. This CDR3 has 11 residues. This chain's CDR3 is CASTNTDTQYF. For the CDR3, the DNA is TGTGCCAGCACCAACACAGATACGCAGTATTTT. The full variable domain, completed using reference TRBV7-2 and TRBJ2-3, is GAGVSQSPSNKVTEKGKDVELRCDPISGHTALYWYRQSLGQGLEFLIYFQGNSAPDKSGLPSDRFSAERTGGSVSTLTIQRTQQEDSAVYLCASTNTDTQYFGPGTRLTVL.

The chain links TRBV19 to TRBJ1-1, with TRBD1 matching over 7 bases. Germline V gene sequence: CDR1 LNHDA, CDR2 SQIVND (reference sequence). CDR3 length equals 14 residues. V lost 7 bases, J lost 5 bases, and 10 bases stayed unmatched. CDR3 region: CASIGTEFSTEAFF. CDR3 coding DNA: TGTGCCAGTATTGGGACAGAATTTTCTACTGAAGCTTTCTTT.

The V and J genes are TRBV13 and TRBJ1-1; possible D gene TRBD1, 5 bases. CDR3 length: 13 amino acids. V was clipped by 1 base and J by 7 bases, with 10 bases between them. Germline V CDR1 and CDR2: PRHDT, FYEKMQ (reference sequence). The CDR3 reads CASSLDQGGEAFF. In DNA form, the CDR3 reads TGTGCCAGCAGCTTAGACCAGGGCGGTGAAGCTTTCTTT. The full variable domain, with the rest looked up from reference TRBV13 and TRBJ1-1, is AAGVIQSPRHLIKEKRETATLKCYPIPRHDTVYWYQQGPGQDPQFLISFYEKMQSDKGSIPDRFSAQQFSDYHSELNMSSLELGDSALYFCASSLDQGGEAFFGQGTRLTVV.

This clone was detected a few times. The chain couples TRBV5-5 to TRBJ1-2; D not certain. V lost 0 bases to trimming and J lost 7 bases, with 13 bases between them. The germline gives CDR1 SGHKS, CDR2 YYEKEE (reference sequence). The CDR3 length is 14 residues. CDR3 sequence: CASSLVPTVLGYTF. The CDR3 nucleotides are TGTGCCAGCAGCTTGGTCCCAACAGTCCTTGGCTACACCTTC.

The V and J genes are TRBV5-1 and TRBJ2-6, with D possibly being TRBD1 (6 bases). The V end lost 3 bases, the J end lost 3 bases, and 19 bases lay between the germline ends. Germline lookup yields CDR1 SGHRS and CDR2 YFSETQ. The CDR3 has 18 amino acids. The CDR3 protein is CASSSPSGDRIGANVLTF. The CDR3 DNA reads as TGCGCCAGCAGCTCCCCGTCAGGGGATAGGATTGGGGCCAACGTCCTGACTTTC.

This chain uses TRBV5-1 with TRBJ2-5; TRBD2 aligns across 7 bases. This CDR3 is built from 15 residues. The germline V gene encodes CDR1 SGHRS and CDR2 YFSETQ. The V gene end was trimmed by 7 bases and the J gene end by 2 bases; junction bases not matched to a gene: 11. The CDR3 loop reads CASVRASGTQETQYF. The CDR3 bases are TGCGCCAGCGTCAGGGCTAGCGGAACGCAAGAGACCCAGTACTTC.

Concerning this clone: This same CDR3 is encoded by further DNA sequences in the sample. The genes are TRBV6-4 and TRBJ2-1; 12 bases are shared with TRBD2. Germline CDR1 is MRHNA and CDR2 is SNTAGT. Germline trimming cut 8 bases from V and 2 bases from J; bases unmatched to any gene: 4. The CDR3 covers 15 residues. DNA of the CDR3: TGTGCCAGCTCAACTAGCGGGGGGACCTACAATGAGCAGTTCTTC. As protein: CASSTSGGTYNEQFF.

In this sample, this clone turned up once. This sequence joins TRBV5-5 and TRBJ2-7; D may be TRBD1 (6 bases). Germline V lookup: CDR1 SGHKS, CDR2 YYEKEE (reference sequence). The CDR3 runs 15 residues. V dropped 4 bases and J dropped 4 bases, with 18 bases sitting between them. The CDR3 coding sequence is TGTGCCAGCAGCCTGACAGGCTCCCGATCATACGAGCAGTACTTC. It codes for CASSLTGSRSYEQYF.

With respect to this clone: A junction boundary mismatches the germline segment, possibly from a read error. The CDR3 DNA is TGTTCCAGCAGAATAGACAGGGCCGGCAACACTGAAGCTTTCTTT. It specifies CSSRIDRAGNTEAFF. V is TRBV7-9 and J is TRBJ1-1, with 7 bases fitting TRBD1. The CDR3 totals 15 residues. Germline V gene sequence: CDR1 SEHNR, CDR2 FQNEAQ (reference sequence).

V is TRBV7-2 and J is TRBJ2-3, with TRBD2 identical over 8 bases. CDR3 length: 15 residues. Germline V CDR1 and CDR2: SGHTA, FQGNSA. Unmatched junction bases numbered 3, after V lost 2 bases and J lost 2 bases. The CDR3 protein is CASSLLSGDTDTQYF. CDR3 bases: TGTGCCAGCAGCTTACTTAGCGGGGACACAGATACGCAGTATTTT.